Presented here are 13 T cell receptor beta chains from one specimen sequenced in a study of T cell responses to AZD1222 COVID-19 vaccine. Repertoires were generated with immunoSEQ multiplex PCR, while TCRdb's copy carries only in-frame clones and drops some. This sample yields some 80,000 clones, of which 88% are seen a single time; roughly 5.1% belongs to the top ten. Sequencing was performed on peripheral blood, taken on day 0 of MenACWY control vaccination. The receptors originated from an adult in good health.

The gene calls are TRBV6-1 and TRBJ1-1, with TRBD1 matching over 7 bases. The V gene's germline CDR1 is MNHNS and CDR2 SASEGT. After removal of 1 base from V and 3 bases from J, the junction contained 5 bases not matched to a gene. The CDR3 length is 15 residues. The CDR3: CASSEVGQGDTEAFF. CDR3 coding DNA: TGTGCCAGCAGTGAAGTCGGGCAGGGGGACACTGAAGCTTTCTTT.

The V call is TRBV30, the J call TRBJ1-1; the match to TRBD1 covers 7 bases. Germline V lookup: CDR1 GTSNPN, CDR2 SVGIG (reference sequence). There are 13 residues in the CDR3. With 3 bases clipped from V and 10 bases from J, the junction kept 11 bases outside the gene matches. CDR3 sequence reads: CAWRGGEGSGAFF. The DNA of the CDR3 is TGTGCCTGGAGAGGGGGCGAGGGATCGGGAGCTTTCTTT.

This clone was seen a single time. The rearrangement uses TRBV10-3 and TRBJ1-5; D is ambiguous. CDR1 and CDR2 from the germline V gene are ENHRY and SYGVKD. V was pared by 2 bases and J by 1 base, with 9 bases between. The CDR3 consists of 15 residues. CDR3 nucleotide sequence: TGTGCCATCAGTGAGACGGGAAACAGCAATCAGCCCCAGCATTTT. It codes for CAISETGNSNQPQHF.

V and J are TRBV15 and TRBJ1-2; D might be TRBD1 (6 bases). Germline V gives CDR1 LNHNV, CDR2 YYDKDF (reference sequence). The V end was cut by 6 bases, the J end by 0 bases, with 14 bases between. The CDR3 runs 15 residues. CDR3 nucleotide sequence: TGTGCCACCAGAGTACCGGGGGCAGCTAACTATGGCTACACCTTC. Protein: CATRVPGAANYGYTF.

The chain carries TRBV7-6 and TRBJ2-7, with D possibly called TRBD1 or TRBD2 (6 bases each). The V and J ends lost 5 bases and 2 bases respectively, with 13 bases between them. The CDR3 runs 14 residues. Germline V CDR1 and CDR2: SGHVS, FNYEAQ. The chain's CDR3 is CASSPSGGTYEQYF. The CDR3 bases are TGTGCCAGCAGCCCGTCCGGGGGCACCTACGAGCAGTACTTC. The full variable domain, rest sourced from reference TRBV7-6 and TRBJ2-7, is GAGVSQSPRYKVTKRGQDVALRCDPISGHVSLYWYRQALGQGPEFLTYFNYEAQQDKSGLPNDRFSAERPEGSISTLTIQRTEQRDSAMYRCASSPSGGTYEQYFGPGTRLTVT.

The chain couples TRBV18 to TRBJ2-7; D ambiguous. Germline V gives CDR1 KGHSH, CDR2 LQKENI. This CDR3 comprises 13 residues. V lost 2 bases to trimming and J lost 1 base, with 6 bases between them. In DNA, the CDR3 is TGTGCCAGCTCACCAACAGCGTCCTACGAGCAGTACTTC. Protein sequence: CASSPTASYEQYF.

DNA of the CDR3: TGTGCCAGCAGCGTATACGCCAGAGGGTTCGGAAACACCATATATTTT. Protein sequence: CASSVYARGFGNTIYF. This chain uses TRBV9 with TRBJ1-3; D is unclear. V was trimmed by 1 base and J by 4 bases, leaving 15 bases between them. The CDR3 has 16 residues. Germline loops: CDR1 SGDLS, CDR2 YYNGEE.

The chain recombines TRBV6-1 with TRBJ1-2, with D possibly being TRBD1 (5 bases). This CDR3 contains 15 residues. Per germline, CDR1 MNHNS and CDR2 SASEGT. Trimming took off 3 bases at V and 4 bases at J, with 15 bases between the two ends. CDR3 sequence reads: CASSEIDAGGYGYTF. DNA of the CDR3: TGTGCCAGCAGTGAGATTGATGCCGGGGGCTATGGCTACACCTTC.

The rearrangement links TRBV7-2 to TRBJ1-6, with 8 bases aligning to TRBD1. This CDR3 is 15 amino acids long. V lost 5 bases and J lost 5; bases outside the gene matches: 5. CDR1 and CDR2 (germline): SGHTA, FQGNSA. The CDR3 reads CASSPQGGNNSPLHF. The CDR3, as DNA: TGTGCCAGCAGCCCACAGGGGGGTAATAATTCACCCCTCCACTTT.

This clone has a handful of counts. The V and J genes are TRBV30 and TRBJ1-3, with 8 bases fitting TRBD1. J lost 2 bases, V lost 5 bases, and 8 bases had no gene match. CDR1 is GTSNPN and CDR2 is SVGIG in the germline V gene (reference sequence). The CDR3 runs 15 residues. The CDR3, as DNA: TGTGCCTGGGGGGGACAGGTTCGTACTGGAAACACCATATATTTT. It specifies CAWGGQVRTGNTIYF. The variable domain in full, with the rest retrieved from reference TRBV30 and TRBJ1-3, is SQTIHQWPATLVQPVGSPLSLECTVEGTSNPNLYWYRQAAGRGLQLLFYSVGIGQISSEVPQNLSASRPQDRQFILSSKKLLLSDSGFYLCAWGGQVRTGNTIYFGEGSWLTVV.

The chain uses TRBV19 and TRBJ1-1, with a weak D call TRBD1 (5 bases). V was cut by 4 bases and J by 4 bases, with 13 bases left in between. Germline V gene data show CDR1 as LNHDA and CDR2 as SQIVND (reference sequence). The CDR3 runs 14 residues. The CDR3 nucleotides read TGTGCCAGTAGTACCACGGGACTATCCACTGAAGCTTTCTTT. This gives the protein CASSTTGLSTEAFF.

The chain joins TRBV11-3 to TRBJ1-6; a weak D match, TRBD1 (5 bases). This CDR3 has 15 residues. Germline values: CDR1 SGHNT, CDR2 YENEEA. The ends were cut back, 1 base at V and 10 bases at J, with 14 bases in the middle. CDR3 bases: TGTGCCAGCAGCTTAGTGGCAGGGCTTGGCTCACCCCTCCACTTT. This gives the protein CASSLVAGLGSPLHF.

This clone has a single count. The chain recombines TRBV5-6 with TRBJ1-2; maybe TRBD1 (6 bases). The CDR3 extends over 16 amino acids. V was pared by 0 bases and J by 6 bases, with 18 bases between. Per germline, CDR1 SGHDT and CDR2 YYEEEE. CDR3 amino acids: CASSLDGGGRGHGYTF. The CDR3, as DNA: TGTGCCAGCAGCTTGGATGGCGGCGGCAGGGGTCATGGCTACACCTTC.